One T cell receptor (beta chain) is described in this entry. No antigen is known for it. V dropped 4 bases and J dropped 4 bases, with 8 bases sitting between them. CDR1 and CDR2 from the germline V gene are WSHSY and SAAADI. CDR3 length: 12 residues. The data derive from a study of graft-versus-host responses after intestinal transplantation. About the study: Among the recipients, transplants were multivisceral, liver-intestinal, or isolated intestinal.

Here immunoSEQ multiplex PCR was the method, and the copy in TCRdb shows in-frame clones only, minus some. The table has approximately 97,000 clones, 85% to 95% seen once. The source was unstimulated CD8+ T cells sorted from spleen or lymph node cells, collected before transplant. This chain connects TRBV10-2 to TRBJ2-7; the D gene is possibly TRBD1 (5 bases). The sequence was collected from a human donor who was the organ donor for an intestinal transplant. CDR3 protein: CASSAAGYEQYF. In nucleotides, the CDR3 is TGCGCCAGCAGTGCGGCAGGGTACGAGCAGTACTTC.